This entry lists 7 T cell receptor beta chains sequenced from one sample in a study of T cells in Graves' hyperthyroidism and ophthalmopathy. The CDR3 regions of TCR beta were amplified from RNA transcripts. HTBI primers were used for first-round RT-PCR of the TCR CDR3. TCRdb re-analysed the multiplex PCR reads in MiXCR, keeping a single row per CDR3 protein. There are approximately 590,000 distinct CDR3 sequences in the sample; about half occur only once, and nearly 8.5% lies in the top ten. The specimen was peripheral blood or thyroid tissue (not recorded which). These receptors all come from a woman between 18 and 30 years old with Graves' hyperthyroidism.

The chain has TRBV29-1 and TRBJ2-7; TRBD2 is a possible D gene (6 bases). The V gene's germline CDR1 is SQVTM and CDR2 ANQGSEA. The length of the CDR3 is 12 residues. The V gene lost 6 bases and the J gene lost 5 bases, with 14 bases spanning the gap. The CDR3 reads CSVQGGSDEQYF. Here the CDR3 DNA reads TGCAGCGTCCAGGGAGGATCCGACGAGCAGTACTTC.

In nucleotides, the CDR3 is TGTGCCACCAGCAGAGAGGGACCCGGGACTAACCCCACAGATACGCAGTATTTT. Its protein is CATSREGPGTNPTDTQYF. The V and J genes are TRBV15 and TRBJ2-3; 7 bases align to TRBD2. V was pared by 0 bases and J by 2 bases, with 11 bases of the junction left unmatched. The CDR3 length is 18 residues. CDR1 and CDR2 from the germline V gene are LNHNV and YYDKDF (reference sequence).

The rearrangement joins TRBV10-3 to TRBJ2-2, with TRBD2 matching over 7 bases. Trimming cost V 0 bases and J 6 bases; bases outside gene matches: 7. CDR1 ENHRY and CDR2 SYGVKD come from the germline V gene. CDR3 length: 16 amino acids. CDR3 DNA: TGTGCCATCAGTGAGTCGTCTAGCGGCTTCCCCGGGGAGCTGTTTTTT. Translation: CAISESSSGFPGELFF.

The table lists this clonotype with a few counts. V is TRBV7-2 and J is TRBJ2-5; D may be TRBD1 (6 bases). The CDR3 totals 15 residues. Germline V gives CDR1 SGHTA, CDR2 FQGNSA. The V gene lost 3 bases and the J gene lost 4 bases, with 15 bases spanning the gap. CDR3 protein: CASSLMGAARETQYF. CDR3 sequence (DNA): TGTGCCAGCAGCTTGATGGGGGCAGCTAGAGAGACCCAGTACTTC.

This clonotype has a handful of counts. One end of the junction fails to match germline, which may point to a read error. J is TRBJ1-4 and V is TRBV10-3; TRBD1 might be the D (5 bases). The CDR3 runs 16 residues. The germline V gene has CDR1 ENHRY and CDR2 SYGVKD. The CDR3, as DNA: TGTGCCAGCAGTTACCTCGGAGGGGCAGGCGACGAAAAACTGTTTTTT. Its protein is CASSYLGGAGDEKLFF.

A single count supports this clonotype. The V gene is TRBV5-1, the J gene TRBJ2-7; 10 nucleotides align to TRBD2. CDR3 length: 16 amino acids. After removal of 4 bases from V and 2 bases from J, the junction contained 9 bases not matched to a gene. Germline V gene lookup returns CDR1 SGHRS and CDR2 YFSETQ. The CDR3 DNA is TGCGCCAGCAGCCCGCAACCTCTAGCGGGAGCCTACGAGCAGTACTTC. Amino acids: CASSPQPLAGAYEQYF.

This clonotype was seen a handful of times. The genes are TRBV7-8 and TRBJ2-7; no clear D. There are 15 residues in the CDR3. Between the trimmed V and J ends, which lost 8 bases and 2 bases, there was a span of 19 bases. CDR1 and CDR2 (germline): SGHVS, FQNEAQ. CDR3 in DNA: TGTGCCAGCGGCAACATCATCGGGCAGGCCTACGAGCAGTACTTC. Amino acids: CASGNIIGQAYEQYF.